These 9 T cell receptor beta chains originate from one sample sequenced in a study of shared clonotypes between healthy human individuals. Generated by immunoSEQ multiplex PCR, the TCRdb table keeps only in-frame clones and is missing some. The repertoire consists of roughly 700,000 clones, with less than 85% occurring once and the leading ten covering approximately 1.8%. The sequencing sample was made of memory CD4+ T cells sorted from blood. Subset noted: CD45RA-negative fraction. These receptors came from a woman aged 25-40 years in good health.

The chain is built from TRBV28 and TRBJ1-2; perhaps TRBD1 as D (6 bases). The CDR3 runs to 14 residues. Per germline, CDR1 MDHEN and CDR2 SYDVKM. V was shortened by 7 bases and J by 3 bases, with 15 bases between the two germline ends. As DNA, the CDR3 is TGTGCCAGCACCCCCGGGTCAGGGGACTATGGCTACACCTTC. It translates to CASTPGSGDYGYTF.

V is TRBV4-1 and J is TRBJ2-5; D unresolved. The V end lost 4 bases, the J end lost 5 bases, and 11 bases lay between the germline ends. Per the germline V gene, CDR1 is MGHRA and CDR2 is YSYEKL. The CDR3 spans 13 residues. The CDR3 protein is CASSRIVSETQYF. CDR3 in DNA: TGCGCCAGCAGCCGCATAGTGAGCGAGACCCAGTACTTC.

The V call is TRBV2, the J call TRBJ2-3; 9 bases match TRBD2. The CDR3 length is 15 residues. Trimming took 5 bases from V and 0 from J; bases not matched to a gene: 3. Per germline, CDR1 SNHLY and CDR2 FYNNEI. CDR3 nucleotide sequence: TGTGCCAGCAGTCCAACTAGCGGGAGCACAGATACGCAGTATTTT. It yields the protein CASSPTSGSTDTQYF.

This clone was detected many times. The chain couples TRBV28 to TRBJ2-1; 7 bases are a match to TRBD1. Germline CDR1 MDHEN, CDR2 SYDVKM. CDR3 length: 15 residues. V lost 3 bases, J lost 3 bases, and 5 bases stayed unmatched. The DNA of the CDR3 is TGTGCCAGCAGTTTCCCGACAGGGCTCTACAATGAGCAGTTCTTC. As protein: CASSFPTGLYNEQFF.

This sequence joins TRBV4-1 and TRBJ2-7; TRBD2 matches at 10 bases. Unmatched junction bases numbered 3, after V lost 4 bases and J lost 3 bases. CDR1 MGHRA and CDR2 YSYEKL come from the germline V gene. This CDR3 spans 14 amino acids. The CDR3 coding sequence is TGCGCCAGCAGCCTGGGACTAGCGAGCTACGAGCAGTACTTC. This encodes CASSLGLASYEQYF.

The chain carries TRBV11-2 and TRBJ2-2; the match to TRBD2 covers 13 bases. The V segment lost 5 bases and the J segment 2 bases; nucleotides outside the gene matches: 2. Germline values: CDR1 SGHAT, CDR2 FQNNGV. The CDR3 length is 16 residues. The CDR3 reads CASSPGLAGNTGELFF. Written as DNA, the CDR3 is TGTGCCAGCAGCCCGGGACTAGCGGGAAACACCGGGGAGCTGTTTTTT.

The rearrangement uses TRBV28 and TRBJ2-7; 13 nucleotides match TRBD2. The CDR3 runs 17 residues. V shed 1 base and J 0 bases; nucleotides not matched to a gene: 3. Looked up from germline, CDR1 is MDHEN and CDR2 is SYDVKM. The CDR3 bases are TGTGCCAGCAGTTTATACAGGACTAGCGGGAGCTCCTACGAGCAGTACTTC. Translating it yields CASSLYRTSGSSYEQYF. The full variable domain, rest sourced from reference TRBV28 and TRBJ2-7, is DVKVTQSSRYLVKRTGEKVFLECVQDMDHENMFWYRQDPGLGLRLIYFSYDVKMKEKGDIPEGYSVSREKKERFSLILESASTNQTSMYLCASSLYRTSGSSYEQYFGPGTRLTVT.

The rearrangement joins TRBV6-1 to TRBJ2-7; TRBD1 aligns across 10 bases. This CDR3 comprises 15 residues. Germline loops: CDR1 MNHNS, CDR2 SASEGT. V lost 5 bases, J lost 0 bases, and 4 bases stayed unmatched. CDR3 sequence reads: CASSHWDRGSYEQYF. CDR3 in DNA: TGTGCCAGCAGTCACTGGGACAGGGGCTCCTACGAGCAGTACTTC.

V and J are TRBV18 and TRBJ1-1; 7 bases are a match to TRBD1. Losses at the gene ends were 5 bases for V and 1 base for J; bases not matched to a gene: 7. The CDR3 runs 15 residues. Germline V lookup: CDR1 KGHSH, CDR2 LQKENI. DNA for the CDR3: TGTGCCAGCTCAGAACGGCGGACAGGGAACACTGAAGCTTTCTTT. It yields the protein CASSERRTGNTEAFF.